The 20 T cell receptor beta chains reported below all come from one sample, sequenced in a study of T-cell memory formation after mild COVID-19. Each CDR3 protein gets one entry after TCRdb re-called the 5' RACE reads with MiXCR. The sample includes hundreds of thousands of distinct CDR3 sequences, 23% of them seen just once. What was sequenced was PBMCs or a T cell subset sorted from them (not recorded which). These receptors were taken from an adult woman who had mild COVID-19 (a few samples of this study predate the infection). Cell type and time point are not known.

This clonotype was observed a few times. The CDR3 nucleotides read TGTGCCAGCAGCCAAGCGGGGGGGCCGACCGGTTGGTTCTTC. Protein: CASSQAGGPTGWFF. This rearrangement joins TRBV4-2 to TRBJ2-1; 8 bases fit TRBD2. The length of the CDR3 is 14 residues. With V trimmed by 1 base and J by 15 bases, 11 bases remained unmatched. Germline loops: CDR1 LGHNA, CDR2 YNFKEQ.

This clonotype was recorded a few times. This chain connects TRBV4-3 to TRBJ2-2; D ambiguous. The CDR3 spans 15 residues. Between the trimmed V and J ends, which lost 0 bases and 1 base, there was a span of 6 bases. Germline lookup yields CDR1 LGHNA and CDR2 YSLEER. CDR3 nucleotides: TGCGCCAGCAGCCAAGACTGGCTGAACACCGGGGAGCTGTTTTTT. It is translated as CASSQDWLNTGELFF.

The chain has TRBV5-5 and TRBJ2-7; no definite D call. Germline V gene data show CDR1 as SGHKS and CDR2 as YYEKEE (reference sequence). The V end lost 2 bases, the J end lost 0 bases, and 15 bases lay between the germline ends. The CDR3 spans 16 residues. CDR3 protein: CASSLGPLKSSYEQYF. CDR3 coding DNA: TGTGCCAGCAGCTTAGGACCCCTCAAAAGCTCCTACGAGCAGTACTTC.

This clonotype was seen only a few times. The chain carries TRBV10-3 and TRBJ2-1; D is unclear. CDR1 is ENHRY and CDR2 is SYGVKD in the germline V gene. This CDR3 region has 14 residues. The V gene lost 3 bases and the J gene lost 5 bases, with 11 bases spanning the gap. The CDR3 region has the DNA TGTGCCATCAGTGAAGCAGAGGTTGACAATGAGCAGTTCTTC. Translating it yields CAISEAEVDNEQFF.

In its sample, this clonotype was seen a few times. The CDR3 sequence is CASRNGQVGLPEQFF. For the CDR3, the DNA is TGTGCCAGCAGGAACGGACAGGTGGGGTTGCCTGAGCAGTTCTTC. The J gene is TRBJ2-1, the V gene TRBV12-3 or TRBV12-4; 7 nucleotides match TRBD1. This CDR3 has 15 residues. With V trimmed by 6 bases and J by 9 bases, 14 bases remained unmatched.

This chain connects TRBV4-3 to TRBJ2-7; D is uncertain. Germline V gene lookup returns CDR1 LGHNA and CDR2 YSLEER. This CDR3 region has 16 residues. Trimming stripped 4 bases from V and 4 bases from J, with 20 bases between. CDR3 sequence reads: CASSRASGSSIYEQYF. The CDR3 DNA sequence: TGCGCCAGCAGCCGAGCTTCCGGGTCCTCAATATACGAGCAGTACTTC.

This clonotype was seen more than once but under ten times. The chain recombines TRBV20-1 with TRBJ1-2; maybe TRBD1 (6 bases). With 1 base removed from V and 4 bases from J, the gap between germline ends came to 19 bases. CDR1 is DFQATT and CDR2 is SNEGSKA in the germline V gene (reference sequence). The CDR3 sequence is 16 residues long. CDR3 DNA: TGCAGTGCTAGAGCGACGGGACACTCCCTTCCCTATGGCTACACCTTC. This sequence encodes CSARATGHSLPYGYTF.

The sample holds a few counts of this clonotype. The chain recombines TRBV11-2 with TRBJ2-1; D is possibly TRBD1 or TRBD2 (5 bases each). Trimming took off 1 base at V and 9 bases at J, with 10 bases between the two ends. Germline lookup yields CDR1 SGHAT and CDR2 FQNNGV. The CDR3 sequence is 13 residues long. This CDR3 is CASSLVGAAEQFF. DNA of the CDR3: TGTGCCAGCAGCTTAGTCGGGGCCGCTGAGCAGTTCTTC.

The chain is built from TRBV7-9 and TRBJ2-6, with D unclear. Germline loops: CDR1 SEHNR, CDR2 FQNEAQ (reference sequence). CDR3 size: 16 residues. V dropped 1 base and J dropped 4 bases, with 11 bases sitting between them. CDR3 residues: CASSLGRRTGANVLTF. CDR3 nucleotides: TGTGCCAGCAGCTTAGGTCGGCGTACAGGGGCCAACGTCCTGACTTTC.

The rearrangement links TRBV27 to TRBJ1-2; no clear D gene. Per germline, CDR1 MNHEY and CDR2 SMNVEV (reference sequence). Deletions cut 5 bases from V and 0 bases from J, with 10 bases between. This CDR3 has 14 residues. The CDR3 loop is CASSPQKPNYGYTF. The CDR3 region has the DNA TGTGCCAGCAGTCCTCAGAAGCCTAACTATGGCTACACCTTC.

In its sample, this clonotype was seen a few times. V and J are TRBV9 and TRBJ1-1; D may be TRBD1 (5 bases). This CDR3 is built from 15 residues. Germline assignment: CDR1 SGDLS and CDR2 YYNGEE. Deletions cut 0 bases from V and 0 bases from J, with 9 bases between. CDR3 sequence reads: CASSVGQGMNTEAFF. CDR3 coding DNA: TGTGCCAGCAGCGTAGGTCAGGGTATGAACACTGAAGCTTTCTTT.

This clonotype turned up a few times. The V and J genes are TRBV4-1 and TRBJ2-3, with D uncertain. Germline loops: CDR1 MGHRA, CDR2 YSYEKL. Trimming removed 0 bases at V and 0 bases at J, with 4 bases between. The CDR3 has 14 amino acids. The CDR3 DNA is TGCGCCAGCAGCCAAGATCTAAGCACAGATACGCAGTATTTT. The encoded protein is CASSQDLSTDTQYF.

The chain links TRBV12-3 or TRBV12-4 to TRBJ2-5; D gene uncertain. Trimming took off 3 bases at V and 2 bases at J, with 7 bases between the two ends. The CDR3 is made up of 13 amino acids. The CDR3 sequence: CASSLISQETQYF. In DNA, the CDR3 is TGTGCCAGCAGTTTGATATCGCAAGAGACCCAGTACTTC.

The chain uses TRBV24-1 and TRBJ2-5; 9 bases align to TRBD1. V lost 3 bases to trimming and J lost 5 bases; unmatched junction nucleotides: 12. This CDR3 region has 17 residues. Germline assignment: CDR1 KGHDR and CDR2 SFDVKD. The CDR3 is CATSDTRGTGPGETQYF. In nucleotides, the CDR3 is TGTGCCACCAGTGATACTCGGGGGACAGGGCCGGGGGAGACCCAGTACTTC.

There are a few counts of this clonotype. The chain carries TRBV6-5 and TRBJ2-7; D is unclear. This CDR3 has 14 amino acids. V was cut by 7 bases and J by 2 bases, with 15 bases left in between. CDR1 and CDR2 (germline): MNHEY, SVGAGI. The CDR3 here is CASTPKITAYEQYF. The CDR3 bases are TGTGCCAGCACCCCCAAGATCACCGCCTACGAGCAGTACTTC.

This clonotype has just a few counts. CDR3: CASSGLAGLGGANVLTF. CDR3 coding DNA: TGTGCCAGCAGCGGACTAGCGGGTCTAGGTGGGGCCAACGTCCTGACTTTC. V and J are TRBV6-6 and TRBJ2-6; the match to TRBD2 covers 11 bases. The CDR3 runs to 17 residues. J lost 3 bases, V lost 6 bases, and 7 bases had no gene match. Germline CDR1 MNHNY, CDR2 SVGAGI (reference sequence).

The chain couples TRBV7-2 to TRBJ2-5; D is undetermined. Trimming shortened V by 3 bases and J by 3 bases, and 14 bases separated the two germline ends. The CDR3 covers 15 residues. Germline loops: CDR1 SGHTA, CDR2 FQGNSA. DNA of the CDR3: TGTGCCAGCAGCTTTTCTGGGCCGACAAAAGAGACCCAGTACTTC. Protein product: CASSFSGPTKETQYF.

The genes are TRBV29-1 and TRBJ2-3; 9 bases map to TRBD1. The CDR3 extends over 16 amino acids. In germline, CDR1 is SQVTM, CDR2 ANQGSEA. J was trimmed by 4 bases and V by 3 bases; bases with no gene match: 11. The CDR3 sequence: CSVEGGTGLTSDTQYF. The CDR3 DNA follows: TGCAGCGTTGAGGGGGGGACAGGGTTGACCTCAGATACGCAGTATTTT.

CDR3 coding DNA: TGTGCCAGCAGTGATTATATAGGGTACACTGAAGCTTTCTTT. Amino acids: CASSDYIGYTEAFF. The chain uses TRBV25-1 and TRBJ1-1; D gene ambiguous. CDR3 length: 14 amino acids. V lost 3 bases and J lost 3, with 11 bases in between. The germline V gene encodes CDR1 MGHDK and CDR2 SYGVNS.

This clonotype was recorded a few times. The chain has TRBV7-2 and TRBJ2-5, with D uncertain. CDR3 size: 18 residues. CDR1 is SGHTA and CDR2 is FQGNSA in the germline V gene. V was shortened by 4 bases and J by 1 base, with 22 bases between the two germline ends. Written as DNA, the CDR3 is TGTGCCAGCAGCTCGGTGTACTACAGTTTTTCCCTCCAAGAGACCCAGTACTTC. The encoded protein is CASSSVYYSFSLQETQYF.